This entry lists 9 T cell receptor beta chains sequenced from one sample in a study of T cells in Graves' hyperthyroidism and ophthalmopathy. The investigators amplified TCR beta CDR3 regions from RNA transcripts. The HTBI primer set served for first-round RT-PCR of the TCR CDR3. One entry per CDR3 protein, called by TCRdb with MiXCR from the multiplex PCR reads. The table lists around 690,000 distinct CDR3 sequences, around 20% of them singletons. The sequenced sample consisted of blood. The receptors were gathered from a young man with Graves' ophthalmopathy.

J is TRBJ2-5 and V is TRBV11-2; no clear D gene. Trimming pared 0 bases from V and 4 bases from J, leaving 12 bases between. The germline V gene has CDR1 SGHAT and CDR2 FQNNGV. This CDR3 has 15 amino acids. CDR3 sequence (DNA): TGTGCCAGCAGCTTAGATGGGATTTTGGCAGAGACCCAGTACTTC. It codes for CASSLDGILAETQYF.

The CDR3 DNA follows: TGTGCCAGCAGCCAGAACAGCAATGAAAAACTGTTTTTT. It is translated as CASSQNSNEKLFF. This rearrangement joins TRBV3-1 to TRBJ1-4; D remains unclear. The CDR3 is 13 residues long. Trimming removed 3 bases from V and 5 bases from J, with 7 bases in between. The germline gives CDR1 LGHDT, CDR2 YNNKEL (reference sequence). The full variable domain, with the rest looked up from reference TRBV3-1 and TRBJ1-4, is DTAVSQTPKYLVTQMGNDKSIKCEQNLGHDTMYWYKQDSKKFLKIMFSYNNKELIINETVPNRFSPKSPDKAHLNLHINSLELGDSAVYFCASSQNSNEKLFFGSGTQLSVL.

There are many counts of this clonotype. The chain couples TRBV6-1 to TRBJ2-5; D is tentatively TRBD1 or TRBD2 (5 bases each). V lost 4 bases to trimming and J lost 4 bases, with 10 bases between them. The CDR3 loop spans 13 amino acids. Germline V CDR1 and CDR2: MNHNS, SASEGT. This CDR3 reads CASSGSGTETQYF. CDR3 bases: TGTGCCAGCAGTGGCTCAGGGACAGAGACCCAGTACTTC.

In its sample, this clonotype was seen many times. The chain is built from TRBV18 and TRBJ1-1, with unresolved D. Looked up from germline, CDR1 is KGHSH and CDR2 is LQKENI. This CDR3 has 15 amino acids. The ends were cut back, 3 bases at V and 1 base at J, with 12 bases in the middle. DNA for the CDR3: TGTGCCAGCTCACCGCTGGACGGTTCGAACACTGAAGCTTTCTTT. The encoded protein is CASSPLDGSNTEAFF.

V is TRBV6-2 or TRBV6-3 and J is TRBJ1-1, with 9 bases aligning to TRBD1. V shed 8 bases, J shed 5 bases, and the junction held 3 bases outside the gene matches. The germline gives CDR1 MNHEY, CDR2 SVGEGT. This CDR3 has 12 amino acids. The CDR3 sequence: CASHGTGTEAFF. For the CDR3, the DNA is TGTGCCAGCCACGGGACAGGGACTGAAGCTTTCTTT.

Only a few counts were recorded for this clonotype. This chain uses TRBV9 with TRBJ2-1; possible D gene TRBD2, 5 bases. This CDR3 region has 13 residues. Trimming stripped 4 bases from V and 4 bases from J, with 9 bases between. Germline V gives CDR1 SGDLS, CDR2 YYNGEE. The CDR3 region has the DNA TGTGCCAGCAGCATCGGGGTGTACAATGAGCAGTTCTTC. As protein: CASSIGVYNEQFF.

This clonotype was counted between two and nine times. The CDR3 protein is CASSVETGGGDTQYF. For the CDR3, the DNA is TGTGCCAGCAGCGTAGAGACAGGGGGTGGAGATACGCAGTATTTT. V gene TRBV9 combines with J gene TRBJ2-3; 9 bases line up with TRBD1. The ends lost 0 bases at V and 5 bases at J; junction bases unmatched: 4. CDR3 length: 15 amino acids. The germline V gene has CDR1 SGDLS and CDR2 YYNGEE.

This clonotype was seen only once. The chain uses TRBV4-2 and TRBJ2-5, with no clear D. Germline V gives CDR1 LGHNA, CDR2 YNFKEQ. This CDR3 spans 14 amino acids. Trimming pared 5 bases from V and 5 bases from J, leaving 15 bases between. CDR3 nucleotide sequence: TGTGCCAGCAGCTTATGGGCAGGTTCGGAGACCCAGTACTTC. It specifies CASSLWAGSETQYF.

This clonotype was observed a few times. V and J are TRBV7-9 and TRBJ2-2; D not resolved. Germline values: CDR1 SEHNR, CDR2 FQNEAQ (reference sequence). Trimming left V 5 bases short and J 1 base short, with 11 bases between. This CDR3 is built from 15 residues. CDR3 bases: TGTGCCAGCAGCCCGCCGACGAAGAACACCGGGGAGCTGTTTTTT. Translated, it gives CASSPPTKNTGELFF.